This T cell receptor (beta chain) was identified during a study of blood T cell repertoires in COVID-19. Using immunoSEQ multiplex PCR, the repertoire was profiled, and TCRdb retains in-frame clones only, with some absent. The top ten hold about 19% of the sample, which has approximately 220,000 clones, about 85% seen once. Everyone who took part was roughly 18 to 89 years old, and they came from about two dozen US areas. The CDR3 runs to 14 residues. Trimming removed 1 base at V and 4 bases at J, with 8 bases between. Looked up from germline, CDR1 is MGHRA and CDR2 is YSYEKL. The source material was PBMCs or T cells enriched from blood (not recorded which). This chain connects TRBV4-1 to TRBJ1-5; D gene unclear. The receptor was isolated from a man in his forties or fifties who had recovered from COVID-19. CDR3 residues: CASSQGWSNQPQHF. Written as DNA, the CDR3 is TGCGCCAGCAGCCAAGGATGGAGTAATCAGCCCCAGCATTTT.